This TCR beta chain was identified during a study of graft-versus-host responses after intestinal transplantation. In the study overall: Transplants given to recipients were multivisceral, liver-intestinal, or isolated intestinal. Study-wide results and limits: Researchers found GvH clones in recipient marrow, and some showed up first in ileum or blood. Individuals carrying graft-donor T cell macrochimerism showed high graft-versus-host to host-versus-graft clonal ratios in allografts. Early post-transplant declines in HvG were associated with peak levels of circulating GvH clones.

Worth noting for this clone: Its antigen is unknown.

Using immunoSEQ multiplex PCR, the repertoire was profiled, and TCRdb retains in-frame clones only, with some absent. The sample has 70,000 to 95,000 clones; about 93% are singletons. The junction had 7 bases not matched to a gene; V was cut back by 5 bases and J by 4 bases. The germline V gene has CDR1 SEHNR and CDR2 FQNEAQ (reference sequence). The CDR3 contains 15 residues. This receptor was taken from a human donor who was the organ donor for an intestinal transplant. The chain has TRBV7-9 and TRBJ2-1, with TRBD2 matching over 8 bases. The sequenced sample was unstimulated CD8+ T cells sorted from spleen or lymph node cells, obtained before transplant. CDR3 loop: CASSLLAEGYNEQFF. For the CDR3, the DNA is TGTGCCAGCAGCCTACTAGCGGAGGGGTACAATGAGCAGTTCTTC.